This TCR beta chain derives from a study of response to subunit inactivated influenza vaccine. General study findings and limits: Authors suggested that a seasonal influenza vaccination recruits few new T cells each time.

TCRdb fed the RT-PCR reads into MiXCR, producing one record per CDR3 protein. This sample has about 520,000 distinct CDR3 sequences, with around 7.9% found just once. On this clonotype itself: As yet, its antigen is unknown.

The sequence derives from a man between 50 and 69 years old who received an inactivated influenza vaccine. The sample consisted of PBMCs from blood, taken less than 25 months after vaccination.

CDR3 residues: CATSTDLGSYNEQFF. CDR3 coding DNA: TGTGCCACCAGCACCGACTTGGGTTCCTACAATGAGCAGTTCTTC. The chain links TRBV15 to TRBJ2-1; no definite D call. Germline V gene sequence: CDR1 LNHNV, CDR2 YYDKDF (reference sequence). Between the trimmed V and J ends, which lost 4 bases and 1 base, there was a span of 11 bases. The CDR3 sequence is 15 residues long.